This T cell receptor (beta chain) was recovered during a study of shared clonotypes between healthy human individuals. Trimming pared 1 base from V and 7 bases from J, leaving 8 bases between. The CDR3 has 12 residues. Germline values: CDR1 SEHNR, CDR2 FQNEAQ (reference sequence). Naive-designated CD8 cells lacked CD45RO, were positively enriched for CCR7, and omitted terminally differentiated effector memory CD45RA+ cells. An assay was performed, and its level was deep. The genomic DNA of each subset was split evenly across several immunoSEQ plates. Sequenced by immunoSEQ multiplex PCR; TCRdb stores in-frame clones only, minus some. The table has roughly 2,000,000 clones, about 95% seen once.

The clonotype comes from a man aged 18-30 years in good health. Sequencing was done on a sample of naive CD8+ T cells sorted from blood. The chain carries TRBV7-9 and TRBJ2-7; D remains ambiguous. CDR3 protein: CASSLGSLEQYF. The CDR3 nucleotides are TGTGCCAGCAGCTTAGGGAGTTTAGAGCAGTACTTC.